The entry below describes one TCR beta chain. Its matching antigen is unknown. This entry comes from a study of PD-1 blockade in classical Hodgkin lymphoma. Time point noted: cycle 4 day 1 (C4D1), after five to seven weeks of nivolumab. All the patients suffered relapse after autologous stem cell transplantation, and brentuximab vedotin exposure differed. Overall study findings and caveats: Baseline TCR diversity was reportedly lower in newly diagnosed patients than healthy donors.

This CDR3 contains 12 residues. CDR1 is ENHRY and CDR2 is SYGVKD in the germline V gene. The germline V and J ends were trimmed by 4 bases and 6 bases, with 7 bases remaining between them. Some clones are missing from TCRdb's copy, which holds only in-frame ones; the method was immunoSEQ multiplex PCR. This sample has around 92,000 clones, with over 80% found just once. The clonotype comes from a human donor with classical Hodgkin lymphoma. The input for sequencing was peripheral blood mononuclear cells (PBMCs), taken before the fourth cycle of nivolumab. The chain recombines TRBV10-3 with TRBJ2-1; possible D gene TRBD2, 5 bases. The CDR3 loop reads CAISGLSNEQFF. The CDR3 DNA follows: TGTGCCATCAGTGGACTATCCAATGAGCAGTTCTTC.